The clone carrying this T cell receptor beta chain was observed many times. The investigators amplified TCR beta CDR3 regions from RNA transcripts. With the HTBI primer set, the TCR CDR3 went through a first round of RT-PCR. Each CDR3 protein gets one entry after TCRdb re-called the multiplex PCR reads with MiXCR. The table records roughly 510,000 distinct CDR3 sequences, less than 25% of them present only once. V dropped 0 bases and J dropped 4 bases, with 11 bases sitting between them. Germline loops: CDR1 SGHRS, CDR2 YFSETQ. This CDR3 spans 16 amino acids. This specimen belongs to a study of T cells in Graves' hyperthyroidism and ophthalmopathy.

Sample: blood. The chain links TRBV5-1 to TRBJ2-6; D is unresolved. The clonotype was recovered from a man between 18 and 29 years old with Graves' hyperthyroidism. Here the CDR3 reads CASSLVPLAGANVLTF. The CDR3 nucleotides are TGCGCCAGCAGCTTGGTACCCCTGGCAGGGGCCAACGTCCTGACTTTC. Full variable domain (missing parts from reference TRBV5-1 and TRBJ2-6): KAGVTQTPRYLIKTRGQQVTLSCSPISGHRSVSWYQQTPGQGLQFLFEYFSETQRNKGNFPGRFSGRQFSNSRSEMNVSTLELGDSALYLCASSLVPLAGANVLTFGAGSRLTVL.